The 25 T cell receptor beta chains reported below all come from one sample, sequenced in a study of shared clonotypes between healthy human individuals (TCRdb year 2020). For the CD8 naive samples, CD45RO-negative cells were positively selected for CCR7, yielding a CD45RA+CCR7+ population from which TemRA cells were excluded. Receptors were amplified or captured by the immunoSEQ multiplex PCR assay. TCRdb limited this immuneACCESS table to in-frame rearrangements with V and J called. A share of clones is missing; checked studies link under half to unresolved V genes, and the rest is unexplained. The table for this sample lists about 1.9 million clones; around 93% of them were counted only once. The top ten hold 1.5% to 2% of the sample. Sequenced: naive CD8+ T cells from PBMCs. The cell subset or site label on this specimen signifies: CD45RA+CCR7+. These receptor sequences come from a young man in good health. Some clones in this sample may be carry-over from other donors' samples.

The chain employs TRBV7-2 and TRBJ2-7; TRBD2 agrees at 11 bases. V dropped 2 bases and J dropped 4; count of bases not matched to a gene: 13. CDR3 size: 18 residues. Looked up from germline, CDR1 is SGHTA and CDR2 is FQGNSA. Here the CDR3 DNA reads TGTGCCAGCAGCTTACTCTTCGCGAGACTAGCGGGACCGTACGAGCAGTACTTC. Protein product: CASSLLFARLAGPYEQYF.

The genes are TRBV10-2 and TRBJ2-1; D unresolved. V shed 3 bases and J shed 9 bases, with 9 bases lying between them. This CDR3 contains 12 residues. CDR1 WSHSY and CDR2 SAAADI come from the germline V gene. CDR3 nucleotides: TGCGCCAGCAGTGACGGCAGGAGTGAGCAGTTCTTC. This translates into CASSDGRSEQFF.

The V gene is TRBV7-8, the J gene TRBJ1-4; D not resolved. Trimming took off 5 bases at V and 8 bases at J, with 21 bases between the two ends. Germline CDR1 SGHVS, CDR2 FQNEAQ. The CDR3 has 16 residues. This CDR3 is CASSPGRVLSREKLFF. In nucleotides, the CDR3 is TGTGCCAGCAGCCCCGGACGCGTACTCTCCCGGGAAAAACTGTTTTTT.

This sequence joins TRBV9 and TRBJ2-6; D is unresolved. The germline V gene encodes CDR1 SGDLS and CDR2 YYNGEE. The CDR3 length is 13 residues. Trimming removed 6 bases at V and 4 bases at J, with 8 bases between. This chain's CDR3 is CASTQAGANVLTF. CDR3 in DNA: TGTGCCAGCACCCAGGCCGGGGCCAACGTCCTGACTTTC.

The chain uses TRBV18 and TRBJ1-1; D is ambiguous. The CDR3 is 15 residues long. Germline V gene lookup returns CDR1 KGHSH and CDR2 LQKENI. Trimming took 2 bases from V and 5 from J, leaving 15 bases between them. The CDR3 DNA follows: TGTGCCAGCTCACCAGACGGACCGGTTGGGACTGAAGCTTTCTTT. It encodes CASSPDGPVGTEAFF.

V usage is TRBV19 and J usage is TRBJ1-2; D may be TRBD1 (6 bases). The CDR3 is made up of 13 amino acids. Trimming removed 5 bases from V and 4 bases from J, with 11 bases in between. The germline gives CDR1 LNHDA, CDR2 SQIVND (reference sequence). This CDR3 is CASSPGQRYGYTF. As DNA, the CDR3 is TGTGCCAGTAGTCCCGGACAGCGCTATGGCTACACCTTC.

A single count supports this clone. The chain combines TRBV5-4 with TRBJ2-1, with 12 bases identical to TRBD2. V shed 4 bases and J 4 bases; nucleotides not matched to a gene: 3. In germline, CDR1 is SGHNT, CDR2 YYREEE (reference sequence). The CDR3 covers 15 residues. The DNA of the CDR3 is TGTGCCAGCAGCATAGGGACTAGCGGGTACAATGAGCAGTTCTTC. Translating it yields CASSIGTSGYNEQFF. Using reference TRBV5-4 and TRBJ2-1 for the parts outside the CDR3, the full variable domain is ETGVTQSPTHLIKTRGQQVTLRCSSQSGHNTVSWYQQALGQGPQFIFQYYREEENGRGNFPPRFSGLQFPNYSSELNVNALELDDSALYLCASSIGTSGYNEQFFGPGTRLTVL.

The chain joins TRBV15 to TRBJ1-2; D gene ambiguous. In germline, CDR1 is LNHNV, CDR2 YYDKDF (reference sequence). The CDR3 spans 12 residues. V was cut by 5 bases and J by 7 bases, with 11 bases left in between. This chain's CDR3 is CATSGPRFGYTF. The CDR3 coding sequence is TGTGCCACCAGCGGGCCCCGGTTTGGCTACACCTTC.

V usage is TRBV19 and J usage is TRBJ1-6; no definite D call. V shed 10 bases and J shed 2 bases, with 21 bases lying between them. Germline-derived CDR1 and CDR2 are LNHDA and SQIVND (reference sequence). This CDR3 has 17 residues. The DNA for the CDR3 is TGTGCCACTCAAAGCGGTCCTCCGGAAGCCTATAATTCACCCCTCCACTTT. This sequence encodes CATQSGPPEAYNSPLHF.

The CDR3 region is CASSPPPGLATNTGELFF. CDR3 coding DNA: TGTGCCAGCAGCCCCCCCCCGGGACTCGCAACTAACACCGGGGAGCTGTTTTTT. This chain joins TRBV7-9 and TRBJ2-2, with D possibly being TRBD2 (6 bases). Per the germline V gene, CDR1 is SEHNR and CDR2 is FQNEAQ (reference sequence). V was shortened by 5 bases and J by 2 bases, with 21 bases between the two germline ends. The CDR3 runs to 18 residues.

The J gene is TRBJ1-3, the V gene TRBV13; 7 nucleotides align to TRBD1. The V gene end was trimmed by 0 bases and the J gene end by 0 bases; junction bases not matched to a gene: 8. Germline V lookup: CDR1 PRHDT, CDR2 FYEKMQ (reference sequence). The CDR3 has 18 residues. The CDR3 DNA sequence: TGTGCCAGCAGCTTAGGGTCACGGGACAGCCACTCTGGAAACACCATATATTTT. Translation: CASSLGSRDSHSGNTIYF.

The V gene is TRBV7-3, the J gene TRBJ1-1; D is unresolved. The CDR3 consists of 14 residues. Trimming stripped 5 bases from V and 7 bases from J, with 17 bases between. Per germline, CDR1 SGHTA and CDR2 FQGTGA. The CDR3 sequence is CASSHPESSDEAFF. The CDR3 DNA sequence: TGTGCCAGCAGCCACCCTGAGTCTAGCGATGAAGCTTTCTTT.

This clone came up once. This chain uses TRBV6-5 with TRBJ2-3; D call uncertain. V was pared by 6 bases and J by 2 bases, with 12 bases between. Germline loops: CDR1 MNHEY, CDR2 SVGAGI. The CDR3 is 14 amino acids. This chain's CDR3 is CASRVGRSTDTQYF. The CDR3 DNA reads TGTGCCAGCAGGGTTGGCCGCTCCACAGATACGCAGTATTTT.

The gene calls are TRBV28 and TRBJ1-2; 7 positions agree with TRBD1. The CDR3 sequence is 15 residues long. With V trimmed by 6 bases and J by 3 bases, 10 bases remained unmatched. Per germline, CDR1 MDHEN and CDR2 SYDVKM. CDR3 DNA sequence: TGTGCCAGCAGCAACTCGGGACAGAGCTACTATGGCTACACCTTC. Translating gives CASSNSGQSYYGYTF.

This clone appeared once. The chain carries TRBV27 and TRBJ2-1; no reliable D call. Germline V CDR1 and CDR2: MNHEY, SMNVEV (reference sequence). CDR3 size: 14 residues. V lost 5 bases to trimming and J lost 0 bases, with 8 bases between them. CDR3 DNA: TGTGCCAGCAGTGAGAGTTCCTCCTACAATGAGCAGTTCTTC. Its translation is CASSESSSYNEQFF.

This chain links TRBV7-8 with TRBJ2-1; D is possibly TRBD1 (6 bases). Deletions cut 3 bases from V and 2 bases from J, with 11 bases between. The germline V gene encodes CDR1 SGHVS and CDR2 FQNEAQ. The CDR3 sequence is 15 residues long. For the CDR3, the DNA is TGTGCCAGCAGCTTCGGTAGGGGGACCTACAATGAGCAGTTCTTC. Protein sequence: CASSFGRGTYNEQFF.

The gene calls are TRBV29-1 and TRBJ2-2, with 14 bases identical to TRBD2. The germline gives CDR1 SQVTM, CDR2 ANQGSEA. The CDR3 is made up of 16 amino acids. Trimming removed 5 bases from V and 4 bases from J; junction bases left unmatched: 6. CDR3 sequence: CSVSGTSGSVTGELFF. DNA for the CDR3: TGCAGCGTTTCCGGGACTAGCGGGAGTGTCACCGGGGAGCTGTTTTTT.

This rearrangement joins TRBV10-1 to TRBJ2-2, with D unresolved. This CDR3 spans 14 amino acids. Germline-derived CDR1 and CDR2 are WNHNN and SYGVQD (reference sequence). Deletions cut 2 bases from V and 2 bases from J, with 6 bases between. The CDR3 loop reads CASSEADNTGELFF. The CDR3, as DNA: TGCGCCAGCAGTGAGGCTGATAACACCGGGGAGCTGTTTTTT.

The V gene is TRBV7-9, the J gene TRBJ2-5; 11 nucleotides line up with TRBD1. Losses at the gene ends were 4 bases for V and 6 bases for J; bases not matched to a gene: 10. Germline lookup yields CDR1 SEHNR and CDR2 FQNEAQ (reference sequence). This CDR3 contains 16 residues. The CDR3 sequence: CASSSRTGGAEKTQYF. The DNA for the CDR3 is TGTGCCAGCAGCTCACGGACAGGGGGCGCCGAAAAGACCCAGTACTTC.

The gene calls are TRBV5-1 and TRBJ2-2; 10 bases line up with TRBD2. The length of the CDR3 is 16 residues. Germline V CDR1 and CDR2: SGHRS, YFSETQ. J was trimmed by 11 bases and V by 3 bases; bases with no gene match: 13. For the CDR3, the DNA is TGCGCCAGCAGCTCCTCCCGCGCAACTAGCGGGATTGAGCTGTTTTTT. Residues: CASSSSRATSGIELFF.

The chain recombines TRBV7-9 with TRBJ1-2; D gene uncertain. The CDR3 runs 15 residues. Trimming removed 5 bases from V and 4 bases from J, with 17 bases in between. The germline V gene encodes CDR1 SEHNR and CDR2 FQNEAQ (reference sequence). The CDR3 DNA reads TGTGCCAGCAGCCCTTCTCCCACAGCAAGCTATGGCTACACCTTC. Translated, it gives CASSPSPTASYGYTF.

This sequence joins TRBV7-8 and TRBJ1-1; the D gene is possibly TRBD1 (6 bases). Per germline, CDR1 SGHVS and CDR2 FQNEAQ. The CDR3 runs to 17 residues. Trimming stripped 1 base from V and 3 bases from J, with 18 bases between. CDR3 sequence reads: CASSLEGPGTLYTEAFF. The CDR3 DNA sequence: TGTGCCAGCAGCTTAGAGGGACCCGGGACACTGTACACTGAAGCTTTCTTT.

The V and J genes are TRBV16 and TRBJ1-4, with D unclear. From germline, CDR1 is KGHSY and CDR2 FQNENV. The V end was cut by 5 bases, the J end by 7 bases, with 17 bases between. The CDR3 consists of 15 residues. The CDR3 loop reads CASSLLGPLVEKLFF. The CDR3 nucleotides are TGTGCCAGCAGCTTACTTGGGCCCTTGGTTGAAAAACTGTTTTTT.

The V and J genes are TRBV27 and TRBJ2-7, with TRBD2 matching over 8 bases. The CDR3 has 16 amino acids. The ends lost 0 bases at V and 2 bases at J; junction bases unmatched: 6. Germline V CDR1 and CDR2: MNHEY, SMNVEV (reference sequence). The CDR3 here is CASSLSPGSGTYEQYF. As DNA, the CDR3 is TGTGCCAGCAGTTTATCGCCAGGTAGCGGGACCTACGAGCAGTACTTC.

CDR3 bases: TGTGCCAACGGAGAGGTAAAAGAGACCCAGTACTTC. It specifies CANGEVKETQYF. The V call is TRBV2, the J call TRBJ2-5; D not certain. Trimming left V 10 bases short and J 3 bases short, with 12 bases between. The CDR3 loop spans 12 amino acids. Germline V gene data show CDR1 as SNHLY and CDR2 as FYNNEI.